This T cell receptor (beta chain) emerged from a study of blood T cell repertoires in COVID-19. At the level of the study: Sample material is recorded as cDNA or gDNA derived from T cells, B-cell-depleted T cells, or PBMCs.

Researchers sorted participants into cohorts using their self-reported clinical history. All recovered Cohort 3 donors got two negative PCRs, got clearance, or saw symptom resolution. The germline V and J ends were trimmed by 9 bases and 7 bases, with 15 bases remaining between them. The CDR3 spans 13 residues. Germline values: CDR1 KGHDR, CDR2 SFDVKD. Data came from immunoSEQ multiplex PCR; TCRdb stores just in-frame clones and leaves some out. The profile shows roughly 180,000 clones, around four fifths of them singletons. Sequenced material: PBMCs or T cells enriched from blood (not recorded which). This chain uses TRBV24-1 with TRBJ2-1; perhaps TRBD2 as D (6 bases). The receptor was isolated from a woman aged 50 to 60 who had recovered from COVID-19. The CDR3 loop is CATRDWEGNEQFF. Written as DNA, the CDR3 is TGTGCCACCCGGGACTGGGAAGGGAATGAGCAGTTCTTC.